What follows are 27 T cell receptor beta chains derived from one specimen sequenced in a study of blood T cell repertoires in COVID-19. Clones were sequenced by immunoSEQ multiplex PCR, and TCRdb holds only the in-frame ones, with some missing. The data show hundreds of thousands of clones, around 80% seen once. Material: peripheral blood. The receptors originated from a woman aged 25 to 45 with COVID-19, enrolled during active disease.

V gene TRBV9 combines with J gene TRBJ2-1; 7 nucleotides line up with TRBD2. V gave up 5 bases and J gave up 6 bases; unmatched junction bases: 8. The germline V gene encodes CDR1 SGDLS and CDR2 YYNGEE. This CDR3 is 14 amino acids long. The chain's CDR3 is CASSSGTIGNEQFF. CDR3 nucleotides: TGTGCCAGCAGTTCCGGGACTATTGGCAATGAGCAGTTCTTC.

The V gene is TRBV5-1, the J gene TRBJ1-6; a weak D match, TRBD1 (6 bases). Trimming left V 3 bases short and J 13 bases short, with 8 bases between. CDR1 is SGHRS and CDR2 is YFSETQ in the germline V gene. CDR3 length equals 11 residues. DNA of the CDR3: TGCGCCAGCAGCTCGGACAGTCCCCTCCACTTT. Translating it yields CASSSDSPLHF.

The gene calls are TRBV2 and TRBJ1-3; the match to TRBD1 covers 7 bases. Trimming at V came to 4 bases and at J to 0 bases, leaving 9 bases not matched to a gene. This CDR3 is 17 amino acids long. CDR1 SNHLY and CDR2 FYNNEI come from the germline V gene. The CDR3 bases are TGTGCCAGCAGTGTAGAAGACAGGGCTTCCTCTGGAAACACCATATATTTT. It translates to CASSVEDRASSGNTIYF.

This clone is a singleton in its sample. This chain links TRBV9 with TRBJ2-5; 12 bases are a match to TRBD2. Unmatched junction bases numbered 5, after V lost 0 bases and J lost 5 bases. Looked up from germline, CDR1 is SGDLS and CDR2 is YYNGEE. This CDR3 comprises 16 residues. CDR3 amino acids: CASSVGLAGGPETQYF. CDR3 nucleotides: TGTGCCAGCAGCGTAGGGCTAGCGGGGGGGCCGGAGACCCAGTACTTC.

A single count supports this clone. J is TRBJ1-5 and V is TRBV28; the match to TRBD1 covers 10 bases. V gave up 6 bases and J gave up 6 bases; unmatched junction bases: 5. This CDR3 is 14 amino acids long. From germline, CDR1 is MDHEN and CDR2 SYDVKM. The CDR3 loop is CASSRDRGGQPQHF. DNA of the CDR3: TGTGCCAGCAGCCGGGACAGGGGCGGTCAGCCCCAGCATTTT.

J is TRBJ2-7 and V is TRBV19, with TRBD2 as a possible D gene (6 bases). Trimming took off 5 bases at V and 4 bases at J, with 18 bases between the two ends. Germline lookup yields CDR1 LNHDA and CDR2 SQIVND (reference sequence). This CDR3 region has 15 residues. DNA for the CDR3: TGTGCCAGTAGTTCAGTCCTAGCGCCCAGTTACGAGCAGTACTTC. This sequence encodes CASSSVLAPSYEQYF.

This clone was counted once. The V gene is TRBV9, the J gene TRBJ1-2; 7 nucleotides align to TRBD1. Trimming took 3 bases from V and 4 from J; bases not matched to a gene: 9. CDR1 is SGDLS, CDR2 YYNGEE, per germline. CDR3 size: 15 residues. CDR3 loop: CASSGDSVRLYGYTF. CDR3 nucleotides: TGTGCCAGCAGCGGGGACAGCGTTAGACTCTATGGCTACACCTTC.

The chain combines TRBV5-4 with TRBJ2-1; TRBD2 matches 9 bases. V was clipped by 6 bases and J by 6 bases; unmatched bases: 22. Germline lookup yields CDR1 SGHNT and CDR2 YYREEE (reference sequence). This CDR3 spans 19 amino acids. The CDR3 nucleotides are TGTGCCAGCACCCGGCCGACTTTACTAGGGGCGGGAGGGCCCAATGAGCAGTTCTTC. Translation gives CASTRPTLLGAGGPNEQFF.

The rearrangement uses TRBV12-3 or TRBV12-4 and TRBJ1-1; weak D call: TRBD1 (6 bases). The CDR3 runs to 13 residues. Trimming took 5 bases from V and 4 from J, leaving 11 bases between them. The CDR3 spells CASSPQGITEAFF. In nucleotides, the CDR3 is TGTGCCAGCAGTCCGCAGGGGATCACTGAAGCTTTCTTT.

The chain is built from TRBV15 and TRBJ2-5, with D maybe TRBD2 (5 bases). The CDR3 sequence is 14 residues long. V was trimmed by 3 bases and J by 0 bases, leaving 8 bases between them. Germline V gives CDR1 LNHNV, CDR2 YYDKDF (reference sequence). The CDR3 DNA reads TGTGCCACCAGCAGGCCGGGGAACCAAGAGACCCAGTACTTC. This encodes CATSRPGNQETQYF. Full variable domain (remainder filled in from reference TRBV15 and TRBJ2-5): DAMVIQNPRYQVTQFGKPVTLSCSQTLNHNVMYWYQQKSSQAPKLLFHYYDKDFNNEADTPDNFQSRRPNTSFCFLDIRSPGLGDTAMYLCATSRPGNQETQYFGPGTRLLVL.

The chain joins TRBV9 to TRBJ2-3, with D unresolved. CDR3 length equals 16 residues. CDR1 and CDR2 from the germline V gene are SGDLS and YYNGEE. The ends were cut back, 1 base at V and 5 bases at J, with 17 bases in the middle. The CDR3 spells CASSVRSAQSGDTQYF. The CDR3, as DNA: TGTGCCAGCAGCGTACGGTCGGCTCAATCAGGAGATACGCAGTATTTT.

This clone has only one observation. V and J are TRBV4-1 and TRBJ2-3; TRBD1 aligns across 12 bases. The ends lost 4 bases at V and 5 bases at J; junction bases unmatched: 4. The CDR3 extends over 15 amino acids. The germline V gene encodes CDR1 MGHRA and CDR2 YSYEKL. The DNA of the CDR3 is TGCGCCAGCAGCCCGGGACAGGGGGCTTTAGATACGCAGTATTTT. Its protein product is CASSPGQGALDTQYF.

The rearrangement links TRBV28 to TRBJ1-2, with D possibly matching TRBD1 (6 bases). This CDR3 has 13 residues. Looked up from germline, CDR1 is MDHEN and CDR2 is SYDVKM. The V and J ends lost 8 bases and 8 bases respectively, with 18 bases between them. Here the CDR3 reads CASLNPGVEGYTF. DNA for the CDR3: TGTGCCAGCTTAAATCCAGGGGTGGAGGGCTACACCTTC.

The chain combines TRBV5-1 with TRBJ2-2; a possible D gene is TRBD1 (6 bases). Trimming took 6 bases from V and 7 from J, leaving 19 bases between them. Germline V gene sequence: CDR1 SGHRS, CDR2 YFSETQ. This CDR3 has 15 residues. The CDR3: CASTPGELLSGELFF. The CDR3 DNA reads TGCGCCAGCACCCCAGGGGAGCTGTTGAGCGGGGAGCTGTTTTTT.

This chain links TRBV19 with TRBJ1-2, with TRBD1 matching 7 bases. Germline trimming cut 5 bases from V and 4 bases from J; bases unmatched to any gene: 4. Germline V CDR1 and CDR2: LNHDA, SQIVND (reference sequence). This CDR3 is built from 13 residues. The CDR3 spells CASSSGQAYGYTF. The CDR3 DNA reads as TGTGCCAGTAGTTCAGGACAGGCCTATGGCTACACCTTC. Using reference TRBV19 and TRBJ1-2 for the parts outside the CDR3, the full variable domain is DGGITQSPKYLFRKEGQNVTLSCEQNLNHDAMYWYRQDPGQGLRLIYYSQIVNDFQKGDIAEGYSVSREKKESFPLTVTSAQKNPTAFYLCASSSGQAYGYTFGSGTRLTVV.

The genes are TRBV19 and TRBJ2-1, with 10 bases fitting TRBD2. Germline V CDR1 and CDR2: LNHDA, SQIVND (reference sequence). V lost 2 bases to trimming and J lost 7 bases; unmatched junction nucleotides: 5. The length of the CDR3 is 15 residues. The CDR3 is CASSILAGGVNEQFF. DNA of the CDR3: TGTGCCAGTAGTATATTAGCGGGAGGAGTTAATGAGCAGTTCTTC. Together with reference TRBV19 and TRBJ2-1, the CDR3 gives the full variable domain: DGGITQSPKYLFRKEGQNVTLSCEQNLNHDAMYWYRQDPGQGLRLIYYSQIVNDFQKGDIAEGYSVSREKKESFPLTVTSAQKNPTAFYLCASSILAGGVNEQFFGPGTRLTVL.

The chain joins TRBV5-6 to TRBJ2-2; 11 nucleotides match TRBD1. With 4 bases clipped from V and 4 bases from J, the junction kept 6 bases outside the gene matches. The germline gives CDR1 SGHDT, CDR2 YYEEEE. The CDR3 length is 16 residues. The CDR3 region is CASSDSGTGGTGELFF. DNA for the CDR3: TGTGCCAGCAGCGACTCCGGGACAGGGGGCACCGGGGAGCTGTTTTTT.

As to this clone: The sample carries other DNA sequences with the same CDR3. The chain's CDR3 is CASSAEASYNEQFF. The CDR3 DNA reads TGTGCCAGCAGCGCTGAGGCTTCCTACAATGAGCAGTTCTTC. This chain uses TRBV9 with TRBJ2-1; D is ambiguous. The germline gives CDR1 SGDLS, CDR2 YYNGEE. The CDR3 is 14 residues long. Trimming stripped 3 bases from V and 1 base from J, with 8 bases between.

V usage is TRBV5-1 and J usage is TRBJ1-6; D remains unclear. In germline, CDR1 is SGHRS, CDR2 YFSETQ. V lost 2 bases and J 0 bases, leaving 15 bases between the germline ends. The CDR3 spans 18 residues. In nucleotides, the CDR3 is TGCGCCAGCAGCTTTTACAGTGCCTCAAGCTCCTATAATTCACCCCTCCACTTT. Protein sequence: CASSFYSASSSYNSPLHF.

This chain joins TRBV9 and TRBJ2-2, with 10 bases fitting TRBD1. The germline V gene has CDR1 SGDLS and CDR2 YYNGEE. The V gene end was trimmed by 4 bases and the J gene end by 5 bases; junction bases not matched to a gene: 5. This CDR3 is 15 amino acids long. The CDR3 nucleotides are TGTGCCAGCAGCAGACAGGGGGCAGGGACCGGGGAGCTGTTTTTT. It codes for CASSRQGAGTGELFF.

The chain links TRBV19 to TRBJ2-7, with 9 bases lining up with TRBD1. Looked up from germline, CDR1 is LNHDA and CDR2 is SQIVND (reference sequence). The trim removed 4 bases at V and 4 bases at J, leaving 5 bases unmatched. CDR3 length: 14 residues. For the CDR3, the DNA is TGTGCCAGTAGTAGAGGACAGGGGAGTTACGAGCAGTACTTC. This encodes CASSRGQGSYEQYF.

This clone was seen a handful of times. This sample includes further DNA sequences coding for the same CDR3. The CDR3 loop reads CASSVSGRGGDEQFF. CDR3 nucleotides: TGTGCCAGCAGCGTTAGCGGGAGGGGGGGTGATGAGCAGTTCTTC. The V and J genes are TRBV9 and TRBJ2-1, with 11 bases identical to TRBD2. J gave up 8 bases and V 2 bases, and 6 bases lay outside the gene matches. This CDR3 region has 15 residues. Germline-derived CDR1 and CDR2 are SGDLS and YYNGEE.

The V gene is TRBV5-1, the J gene TRBJ1-4, with D possibly TRBD1 on 5 matching bases. This CDR3 has 14 residues. The V and J ends lost 0 bases and 7 bases respectively, with 10 bases between them. Looked up from germline, CDR1 is SGHRS and CDR2 is YFSETQ. CDR3 in DNA: TGCGCCAGCAGCTTGGCCGCGGGGGGTGAAAAACTGTTTTTT. This codes for CASSLAAGGEKLFF.

J is TRBJ2-7 and V is TRBV3-1 (or the pseudogene TRBV3-2), with 7 bases that match TRBD2. Per the germline V gene, CDR1 is LGHDT and CDR2 is YNNKEL (reference sequence). CDR3 length equals 12 residues. The trim removed 1 base at V and 9 bases at J, leaving 3 bases unmatched. The CDR3 nucleotides are TGTGCCAGCAGCCAAGCTGGCGGGAGGCAGTACTTC. It specifies CASSQAGGRQYF.

V and J are TRBV7-9 and TRBJ2-7, with D tentatively TRBD2 (6 bases). There are 14 residues in the CDR3. The V gene's germline CDR1 is SEHNR and CDR2 FQNEAQ (reference sequence). Trimming left V 6 bases short and J 2 bases short, with 14 bases between. CDR3 sequence (DNA): TGTGCCAGCAGTCACGGGAGCGGAGCCTACGAGCAGTACTTC. This sequence encodes CASSHGSGAYEQYF.

This rearrangement joins TRBV29-1 to TRBJ1-1; 7 bases agree with TRBD1. The germline CDR1 and CDR2 sequences are SQVTM and ANQGSEA. V trimming: 0 bases; J trimming: 5 bases; junction bases outside the gene matches: 6. This CDR3 comprises 14 residues. In nucleotides, the CDR3 is TGCAGCGTTGAAGAGGAGACAGGGCTGACTGAAGCTTTCTTT. Protein product: CSVEEETGLTEAFF.

Concerning this clone itself: Other DNA sequences in this specimen translate into the identical CDR3. The genes are TRBV9 and TRBJ2-5, with 8 bases aligning to TRBD2. This CDR3 is 14 amino acids long. J lost 2 bases, V lost 3 bases, and 3 bases had no gene match. Germline-derived CDR1 and CDR2 are SGDLS and YYNGEE. The CDR3 loop is CASSASGGQETQYF. DNA of the CDR3: TGTGCCAGCAGCGCTTCGGGGGGGCAAGAGACCCAGTACTTC.